The entry below gives a single T cell receptor (beta chain) sequence along with its context. The antigen is undetermined. Assay: immunoSEQ multiplex PCR; the TCRdb copy retains only in-frame clones and omits some. The sample lists about 31,000 clones, around 90% seen once, with around 6% in the top ten. Looked up from germline, CDR1 is SGHAT and CDR2 is FQNNGV. The CDR3 runs 15 residues. J lost 1 base, V lost 5 bases, and 7 bases had no gene match. Time point given: time of PML onset. After about 16 to 56 months on natalizumab, the natalizumab-treated patients developed PML. The data were obtained in a study of multiple sclerosis patients with progressive multifocal leukoencephalopathy. Points from the study as a whole: Expanded clones at PML onset predated and persisted through natalizumab therapy. Lower normalized Shannon entropy suggested reduced TRB diversity in most PML patients. Whether JC virus or general immunocompromise explains the findings remained unclear.

The TCR sequence derives from a woman aged 40 to 50 with progressive multifocal leukoencephalopathy. Sequencing used PBMCs, obtained from a patient treated with natalizumab. The chain couples TRBV11-2 to TRBJ1-1; 7 nucleotides match TRBD1. The CDR3 is CASSLTGTANTEAFF. The CDR3, as DNA: TGTGCCAGCAGCCTGACCGGGACAGCGAACACTGAAGCTTTCTTT.